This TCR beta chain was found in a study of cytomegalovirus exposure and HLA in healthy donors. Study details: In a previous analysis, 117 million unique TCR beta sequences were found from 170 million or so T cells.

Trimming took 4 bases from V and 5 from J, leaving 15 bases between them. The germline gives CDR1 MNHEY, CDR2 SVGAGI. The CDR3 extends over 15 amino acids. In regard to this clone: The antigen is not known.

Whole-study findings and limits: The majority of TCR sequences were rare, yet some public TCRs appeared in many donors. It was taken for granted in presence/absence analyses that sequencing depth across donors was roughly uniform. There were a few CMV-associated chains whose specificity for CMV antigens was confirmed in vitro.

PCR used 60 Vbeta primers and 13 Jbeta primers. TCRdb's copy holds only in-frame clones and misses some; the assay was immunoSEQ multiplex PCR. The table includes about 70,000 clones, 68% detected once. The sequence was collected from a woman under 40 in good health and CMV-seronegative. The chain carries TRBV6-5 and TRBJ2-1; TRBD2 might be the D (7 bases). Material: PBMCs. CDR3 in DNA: TGTGCCAGCAGTTCCCCAGCGGGACACCACAATGAGCAGTTCTTC. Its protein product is CASSSPAGHHNEQFF.